This is a list of T cell receptor beta chains from one sample in a study of Graves' ophthalmopathy and Graves' hyperthyroidism. TCRdb fed the multiplex PCR reads into MiXCR, producing one record per CDR3 protein. The table has 650,000 to 900,000 distinct CDR3 sequences, roughly two fifths seen once. Sequenced sample: peripheral blood. Source of these receptors: an adult man with Graves' ophthalmopathy. Each CDR3 is given with its conserved first and last residue. A D gene is named only where the DNA matches it firmly. Expanded clones are given a class, and other clones once, few, many or no size at all.

. TRBJ2-7 TRBV20-1 few TGCAGTGCCGGGGGCCGTGGGGGCTACGAGCAGTACTTC CSAGGRGGYEQYF
. TRBJ1-1 TRBV2 once TGTGCCAGCAGTGAGGGACACCTCCTCGCTGAAGCTTTCTTT CASSEGHLLAEAFF
TRBD1 TRBJ2-2 TRBV5-1 few TGCGCCAGCAGCAGGGGACAGACCTCCACCGGGGAGCTGTTTTTT CASSRGQTSTGELFF
TRBD1 TRBJ1-2 TRBV29-1 . TGCAGCGTTGGCGGACAGGGGCTAGGCTACACCTTC CSVGGQGLGYTF
TRBD1 TRBJ1-2 TRBV6-2/TRBV6-3 . TGTGCCAGCAAGAGACAGGGGGCCTTCTATGGCTACACCTTC CASKRQGAFYGYTF
. TRBJ1-1 TRBV9 . TGTGCCAGCAGCGTAACAGGGAACTCTGAAGCTTTCTTT CASSVTGNSEAFF
TRBD2 TRBJ2-5 TRBV20-1 few TGCAGTGCTAGAAGTTTTCAGCGGGTGGGGGGGGAGACCCAGTACTTC CSARSFQRVGGETQYF
. TRBJ2-6 TRBV15 many TGTGCCACCACCAGACGGACCTCTGGGGCCAACGTCCTGACTTTC CATTRRTSGANVLTF
TRBD2 TRBJ2-5 TRBV7-9 . TGTGCCAGCAATCAGAAGGGGGGGACTAGCGTACCTTCGTACCAAGAGACCCAGTACTTC CASNQKGGTSVPSYQETQYF
. TRBJ1-4 TRBV25-1 . TGTGCCAGCAGTGAATTACGGGGCGGTGAAAAACTGTTTTTT CASSELRGGEKLFF
TRBD1 TRBJ2-7 TRBV5-6 few TGTGCCAGCAGCCGGGACAGGGGGAACGAGCAGTACTTC CASSRDRGNEQYF
. TRBJ1-1 TRBV29-1 few TGCAGCTTGGCTACATCCACTGAAGCTTTCTTT CSLATSTEAFF
. TRBJ2-7 TRBV5-1 . TGCGCCAGCAGCTTAACCACACTAACCTACGAGCAGTACTTC CASSLTTLTYEQYF
. TRBJ1-2 TRBV11-3 many TGTGCCAGCAGCTGGAGGGGAGGCTATGGCTACACCTTC CASSWRGGYGYTF
. TRBJ2-7 TRBV6-5 few TGTGCCAGCAGTTACTCCGGCAGATACACCCGGGCCTACGAGCAGTACTTC CASSYSGRYTRAYEQYF
. TRBJ1-5 TRBV4-1 few TGCGCCAGCAGCCAAACCCCTATTCAGCCCCAGCATTTT CASSQTPIQPQHF
TRBD2 TRBJ2-5 TRBV7-9 few TGTGCCAGCAGCTTCCGGGAGGCGGAGACCCAGTACTTC CASSFREAETQYF
TRBD1 TRBJ1-4 TRBV10-3 . TGTGCCATAGGGGACAGAAATGAAAAACTGTTTTTT CAIGDRNEKLFF
. TRBJ2-7 TRBV5-1 few TGTGCCAGCAGCTTAGGGTCCCCCGAGCAGTACTTC CASSLGSPEQYF
TRBD1 TRBJ1-2 TRBV25-1 once TGTGCCAGCAGTCCCTCCGGGACAGGGAACGGCTACACCTTC CASSPSGTGNGYTF
TRBD1 TRBJ1-1 TRBV15 many TGTGCCACCAGCTCAGACAGGGTTGGCACTGAAGCTTTCTTT CATSSDRVGTEAFF
TRBD1 TRBJ2-7 TRBV29-1 many TGCAGCGTTGAAGGACAGGGGGCCGACGAGCAGTACTTC CSVEGQGADEQYF
. TRBJ2-7 TRBV29-1 . TGCAGCCAAGGAGCGGCAGAAGACTTC CSQGAAEDF
TRBD2 TRBJ2-5 TRBV20-1 . TGCAGTGCTAGAAGGGAGCGGGGGAGGGAGACCCAGTACTTC CSARRERGRETQYF
. TRBJ2-5 TRBV2 . TGTGCCAGCTCACCACGTCCCGGTTCACAAGAGACCCAGTACTTC CASSPRPGSQETQYF
TRBD1 TRBJ1-2 TRBV25-1 . TGTGCCAGCAGCCCATCAGACAGGGTCGGTGGCTACACCTTC CASSPSDRVGGYTF
. TRBJ2-2 TRBV7-9 few TGTGCCAGCAGCTTCTCGACGGCAGCGAACACCGGGGAGCTGTTTTTT CASSFSTAANTGELFF
. TRBJ1-2 TRBV25-1 . TGTGCCAGCAGCGTCAGGACAGCGAGCTATGGCTACACCTTC CASSVRTASYGYTF
TRBD2 TRBJ2-7 TRBV29-1 many TGCAGCGTGAGACTAGCGCCATCCTACGAGCAGTACTTC CSVRLAPSYEQYF
TRBD1 TRBJ2-5 TRBV7-2 few TGTGCCAGCAGCCCTCGACAGGGTTGGTACCAAGAGACCCAGTACTTC CASSPRQGWYQETQYF
. TRBJ2-7 TRBV14 few TGTGCCAGCAGCGGGGCCCCCTTCTACGAGCAGTACTTC CASSGAPFYEQYF
. TRBJ2-2 TRBV7-9 . TGTGCCAGCAGCCAAGATGTCACCGGGGAGCTGTTTTTT CASSQDVTGELFF
TRBD1 TRBJ1-1 TRBV9 . TGTGCCAGCAGCGTGGGACAGCAAGGCTCAAACACTGAAGCTTTCTTT CASSVGQQGSNTEAFF
TRBD1 TRBJ1-6 TRBV7-4 . TGTGCCAGCAGCTTACAGACAGGGAAGAACTCACCCCTCCACTTT CASSLQTGKNSPLHF
. TRBJ2-5 TRBV7-9 many TGTGCCAGCACTAGCCTTGGGGAGACCCAGTACTTC CASTSLGETQYF
TRBD1 TRBJ1-6 TRBV5-1 few TGCGCCAGCAGCTTTGGACAGGCGTATAATTCACCCCTCCACTTT CASSFGQAYNSPLHF
. TRBJ2-6 TRBV29-1 many TGCAGCGCTAAATCTGGGGCCAACGTCCTGACTTTC CSAKSGANVLTF
. TRBJ2-7 TRBV2 . TGTGCCAGCAGCTCGGGACTCCAGAGCTCCTACGAGCAGCACTTC CASSSGLQSSYEQHF
TRBD2 TRBJ2-5 TRBV10-3 many TGTGCCATCAGTGATCGTACAGGGGCTAGCGGGAGAGGCGAGACCCAGTACTTC CAISDRTGASGRGETQYF
. TRBJ1-1 TRBV5-1 many TGCGCCAGCAGCTTGATGGGGCCCTTGAACACTGAAGCTTTCTTT CASSLMGPLNTEAFF
. TRBJ1-5 TRBV7-2 . TGTGCCAGCAGCCCAGTTAGTAGAGCGCAGCCCCAGCATTTT CASSPVSRAQPQHF
. TRBJ2-2 TRBV10-3 many TGTGCCATCAGTGAGTCCAGCGGTAACACCGGGGAGCTGTTTTTT CAISESSGNTGELFF